This T cell receptor (beta chain) was captured by sequencing in a study of blood T cell repertoires in COVID-19. Study details: Nucleic acid was either cDNA or gDNA, and it came from T cells, B-cell-depleted T cells, or PBMCs.

Authors' methods: Using reference gene primer amplification, nucleated cell counts were estimated. TCRdb keeps only in-frame clones here, not all; method: immunoSEQ multiplex PCR. The DNA gave D and trimming, while V, J and clone size come from that table. Here the sample spans some 180,000 clones, approximately 89% being singletons. The germline V and J ends were trimmed by 4 bases and 7 bases, with 14 bases remaining between them. Germline V gene lookup returns CDR1 SGHRS and CDR2 YFSETQ. This CDR3 has 13 residues. Material: PBMCs or T cells enriched from blood (not recorded which). This sequence joins TRBV5-1 and TRBJ1-2; possible D gene TRBD1, 5 bases. The receptor's source is a man in his forties who had recovered from COVID-19. The CDR3 spells CASSVDGDFGYTF. The CDR3 nucleotides are TGCGCCAGCAGCGTGGATGGGGACTTTGGCTACACCTTC.